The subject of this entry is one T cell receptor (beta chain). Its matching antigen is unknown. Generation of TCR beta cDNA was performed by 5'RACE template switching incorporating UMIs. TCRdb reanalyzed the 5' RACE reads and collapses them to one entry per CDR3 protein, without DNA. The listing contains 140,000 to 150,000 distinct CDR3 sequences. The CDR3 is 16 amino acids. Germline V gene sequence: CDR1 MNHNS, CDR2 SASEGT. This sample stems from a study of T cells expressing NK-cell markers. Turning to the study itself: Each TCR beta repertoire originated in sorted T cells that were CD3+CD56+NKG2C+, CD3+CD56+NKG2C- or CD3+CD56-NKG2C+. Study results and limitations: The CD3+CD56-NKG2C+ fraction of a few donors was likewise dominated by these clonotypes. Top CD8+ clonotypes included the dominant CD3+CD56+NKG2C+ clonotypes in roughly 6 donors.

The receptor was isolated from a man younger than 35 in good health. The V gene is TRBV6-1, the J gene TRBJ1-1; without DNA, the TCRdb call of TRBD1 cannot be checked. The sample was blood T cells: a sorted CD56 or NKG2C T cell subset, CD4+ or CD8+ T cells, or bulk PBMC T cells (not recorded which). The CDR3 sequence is CASSETLRTGAAGAFF.